This T cell receptor beta chain was documented in a study of CD8 T cells in ankylosing spondylitis. Overall study results and limits: In ankylosing spondylitis patients, matched synovial fluid reportedly showed significant enrichment of disease-linked clones. Ankylosing spondylitis blood appeared to be characterized by a TCR beta motif of roughly eight highly homologous variants.

This CDR3 is 17 amino acids long. Germline assignment: CDR1 DFQATT and CDR2 SNEGSKA (reference sequence). Losses at the gene ends were 0 bases for V and 5 bases for J; bases not matched to a gene: 10. TCRdb reprocessed the 5' RACE reads via MiXCR and lists one record per CDR3 protein. In the table there are 250,000 or so distinct CDR3 sequences, about 10% of which are singletons. This clonotype appeared many times. Its specificity is not known. Specimen: blood, either unsorted or a sorted T cell fraction (not recorded which). This receptor was taken from a male donor with ankylosing spondylitis or in good health (not recorded which). V and J are TRBV20-1 and TRBJ2-7, with 13 bases lining up with TRBD2. The CDR3 DNA is TGCAGTGCTAGAGATCCCAGGACTAGCGGGAGCGGCAACGAGCAGTACTTC. Amino acid sequence: CSARDPRTSGSGNEQYF.